This T cell receptor (beta chain) emerged from a study of blood T cell repertoires in COVID-19 (dated by TCRdb to 2018 to 2020). About the investigation overall: Collaborator samples came from the United States, Italy and Spain and covered acute and convalescent phases of COVID-19. Deeply sampled blood TCRbeta repertoires from subjects exposed to, actively infected with, or recovered from COVID-19 were included in the dataset. The prospective study material was composed of cDNA or gDNA derived from T cells, B-cell-depleted T cells, or PBMCs. Samples came from the ongoing ImmuneRACE study (first 160 participants) plus 1,254 subjects from 6 global collaborators. A freely available public database, intended as a resource for researchers studying the immune response to SARS-CoV-2, is where the repertoires were released. Nearly every sample came with metadata listing a de-identified subject ID, COVID-19 status, age in years and sex. Where HLA class I and class II types were available, the types were taken from metadata supplied by the sample provider, not from assay-based typing.

CDR1 and CDR2 are read off the germline V gene (reference sequence) as SEHNR and FQNEAQ. After removal of 1 base from V and 6 bases from J, the junction retains 6 bases not matched to a gene. Reading from cysteine to phenylalanine, the CDR3 counts 14 amino acids. This entry keeps only the CDR3 DNA: 42 bases, framed from base 1. Paper-wide results and their limitations: The amount of clinical and demographic metadata varied by source and participant and was provided uncurated.

The immunoSEQ Assay, a bias-controlled multiplex PCR, was used to amplify TCRbeta CDR3 regions from genomic DNA. In the source study's methods: The number of nucleated cells in each sample was estimated from the amplification of reference gene primers within the assay. To quantify the absolute abundance of each unique TCRbeta CDR3 rearrangement, sequence reads were collapsed and filtered. For each sample, productive Simpson clonality was calculated by taking the square root of Simpson's diversity index across productive rearrangements. TCRdb mirrors the immuneACCESS table, restricted to in-frame sequences. Some clones are absent from its copies; in checked studies, under half trace to an unresolved V gene, and the reason for the others is unknown. V, J and clone size are those of that table, while D and trimming were read from the DNA. The sample table holds 150,000 to 180,000 clones, of which around four fifths were seen once. About 3.8% of the sample is held by the ten biggest clonotypes.

Notes on this clone: Its antigen specificity is not known. No base quality information exists; no much larger clone differs at one position.

Collaborating institutions collected whole blood in K2EDTA tubes following their own protocols. Collaborator samples were shipped for TCRbeta analysis as frozen whole blood, isolated PBMCs, or DNA extracted from either sample type. This receptor chain uses TRBV7-9 and TRBJ2-7, with 7 bases aligning to TRBD2. The source material was peripheral blood. This clonotype was obtained from a woman of 80 years or more with acute or convalescent COVID-19. The DNA sequence is given as TGTGCCAGCAGCTTAGTCGCGGGAGTGGCCGAGCAGTACTTC. This encodes CASSLVAGVAEQYF.